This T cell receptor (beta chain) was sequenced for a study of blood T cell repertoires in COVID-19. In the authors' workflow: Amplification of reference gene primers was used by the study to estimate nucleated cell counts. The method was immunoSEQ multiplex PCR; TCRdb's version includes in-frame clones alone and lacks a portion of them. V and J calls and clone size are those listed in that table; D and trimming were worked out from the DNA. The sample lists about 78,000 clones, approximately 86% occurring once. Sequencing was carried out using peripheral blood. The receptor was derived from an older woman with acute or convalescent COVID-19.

The CDR3 DNA is TGTGCCAGCAGCACTCAGACAGACACTGAAGCTTTCTTT. Its protein product is CASSTQTDTEAFF. The V call is TRBV11-3, the J call TRBJ1-1; the D gene is possibly TRBD1 (5 bases). Between the trimmed V and J ends, which lost 5 bases and 3 bases, there was a span of 10 bases. The CDR3 totals 13 residues. CDR1 is SGHNT, CDR2 YENEEA, per germline. The full variable domain, in which reference TRBV11-3 and TRBJ1-1 provide the parts outside the CDR3, is EAGVVQSPRYKIIEKKQPVAFWCNPISGHNTLYWYLQNLGQGPELLIRYENEEAVDDSQLPKDRFSAERLKGVDSTLKIQPAELGDSAVYLCASSTQTDTEAFFGQGTRLTVV.